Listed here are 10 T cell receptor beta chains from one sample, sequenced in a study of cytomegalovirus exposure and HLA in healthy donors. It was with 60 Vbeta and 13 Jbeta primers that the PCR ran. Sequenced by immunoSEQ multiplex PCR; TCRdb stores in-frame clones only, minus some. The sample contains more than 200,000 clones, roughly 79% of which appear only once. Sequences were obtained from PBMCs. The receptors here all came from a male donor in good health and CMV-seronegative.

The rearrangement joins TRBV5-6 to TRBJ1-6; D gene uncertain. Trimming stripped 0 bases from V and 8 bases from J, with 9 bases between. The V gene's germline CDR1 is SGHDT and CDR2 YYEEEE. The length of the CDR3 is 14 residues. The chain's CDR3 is CASSLAQEDSPLHF. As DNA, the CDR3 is TGTGCCAGCAGCTTGGCTCAGGAGGATTCACCCCTCCACTTT.

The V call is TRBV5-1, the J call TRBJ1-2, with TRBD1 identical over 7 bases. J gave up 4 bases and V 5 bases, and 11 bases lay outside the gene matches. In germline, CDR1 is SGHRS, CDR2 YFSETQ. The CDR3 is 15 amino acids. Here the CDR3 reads CASRPLSTGSYGYTF. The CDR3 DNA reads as TGCGCCAGCAGACCCCTCTCGACAGGGTCCTATGGCTACACCTTC.

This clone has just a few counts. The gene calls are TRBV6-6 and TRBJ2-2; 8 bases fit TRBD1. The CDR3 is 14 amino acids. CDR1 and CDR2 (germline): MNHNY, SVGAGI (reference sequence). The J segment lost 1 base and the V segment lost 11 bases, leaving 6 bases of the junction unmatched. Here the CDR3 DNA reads TGTGCCGCGCGGACAGGGAGGAACACCGGGGAGCTGTTTTTT. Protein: CAARTGRNTGELFF.

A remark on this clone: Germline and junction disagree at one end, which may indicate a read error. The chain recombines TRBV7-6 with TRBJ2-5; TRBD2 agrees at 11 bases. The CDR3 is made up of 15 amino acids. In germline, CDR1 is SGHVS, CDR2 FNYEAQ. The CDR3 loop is CASSLGLAGQEAQYF. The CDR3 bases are TGTGCCAGCAGCTTAGGACTAGCGGGGCAAGAGGCCCAGTACTTC.

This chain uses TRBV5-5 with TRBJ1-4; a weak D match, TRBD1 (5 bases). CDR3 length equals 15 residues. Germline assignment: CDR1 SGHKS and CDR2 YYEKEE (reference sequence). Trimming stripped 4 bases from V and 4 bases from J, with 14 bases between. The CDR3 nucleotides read TGTGCCAGCAGCCTACAGGTCCTGAGTAATGAAAAACTGTTTTTT. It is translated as CASSLQVLSNEKLFF.

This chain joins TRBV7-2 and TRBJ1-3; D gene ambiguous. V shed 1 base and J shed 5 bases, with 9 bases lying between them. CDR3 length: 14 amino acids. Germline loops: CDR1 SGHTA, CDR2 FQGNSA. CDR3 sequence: CASSLVRGRNTIYF. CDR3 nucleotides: TGTGCCAGCAGCTTAGTCCGCGGTAGAAACACCATATATTTT.

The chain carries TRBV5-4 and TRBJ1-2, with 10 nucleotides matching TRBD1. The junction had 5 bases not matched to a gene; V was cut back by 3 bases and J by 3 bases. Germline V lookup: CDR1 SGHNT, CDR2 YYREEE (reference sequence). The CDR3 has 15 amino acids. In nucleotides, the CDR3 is TGTGCCAGCAGCTCGGGACAGGGGTTGGACTATGGCTACACCTTC. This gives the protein CASSSGQGLDYGYTF.

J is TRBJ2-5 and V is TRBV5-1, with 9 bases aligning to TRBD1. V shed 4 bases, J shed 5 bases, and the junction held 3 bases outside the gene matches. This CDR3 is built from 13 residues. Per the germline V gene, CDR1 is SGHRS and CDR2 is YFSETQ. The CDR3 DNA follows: TGCGCCAGCAGCGGGGACAGGGAGGAGACCCAGTACTTC. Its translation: CASSGDREETQYF.

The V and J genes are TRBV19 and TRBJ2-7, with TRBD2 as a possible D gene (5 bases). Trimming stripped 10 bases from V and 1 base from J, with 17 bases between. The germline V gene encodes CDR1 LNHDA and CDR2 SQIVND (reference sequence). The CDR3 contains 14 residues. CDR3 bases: TGTGCCACCTCGCGCCCAGGAGGTTCCTACGAGCAGTACTTC. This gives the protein CATSRPGGSYEQYF.

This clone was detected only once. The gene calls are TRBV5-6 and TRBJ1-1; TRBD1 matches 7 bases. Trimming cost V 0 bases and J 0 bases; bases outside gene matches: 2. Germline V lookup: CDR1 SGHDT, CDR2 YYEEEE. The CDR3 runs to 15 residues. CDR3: CASSLEGAVNTEAFF. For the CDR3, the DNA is TGTGCCAGCAGCTTGGAGGGGGCCGTGAACACTGAAGCTTTCTTT.